This entry lists 21 T cell receptor beta chains sequenced from one sample in a study of blood T cell repertoires in COVID-19. Assay used: immunoSEQ multiplex PCR; TCRdb lists only in-frame clones, some missing. This sample yields around 67,000 clones, of which roughly 88% are seen a single time; 1.9% belongs to the top ten. Sequencing was performed on peripheral blood. The receptor source for this set is an elderly woman with active or convalescent COVID-19.

This clone has just a few counts. This chain links TRBV24-1 with TRBJ2-1; the D gene is possibly TRBD1 (5 bases). This CDR3 comprises 16 residues. The germline CDR1 and CDR2 sequences are KGHDR and SFDVKD. Trimming pared 4 bases from V and 0 bases from J, leaving 12 bases between. The CDR3 DNA sequence: TGTGCCACCAGTGACTTAGGGCAGGGCTCCTACAATGAGCAGTTCTTC. Protein sequence: CATSDLGQGSYNEQFF.

CDR3 in DNA: TGTGCCAGCTCGGCCGGGACAGGGGGCCCTGAAGCTTTCTTT. This gives the protein CASSAGTGGPEAFF. The chain recombines TRBV18 with TRBJ1-1, with 12 bases that match TRBD1. CDR1 and CDR2 (germline): KGHSH, LQKENI. Germline trimming cut 6 bases from V and 6 bases from J; bases unmatched to any gene: 5. This CDR3 has 14 amino acids. The full variable domain, with the rest looked up from reference TRBV18 and TRBJ1-1, is NAGVMQNPRHLVRRRGQEARLRCSPMKGHSHVYWYRQLPEEGLKFMVYLQKENIIDESGMPKERFSAEFPKEGPSILRIQQVVRGDSAAYFCASSAGTGGPEAFFGQGTRLTVV.

The chain couples TRBV11-2 to TRBJ2-4, with TRBD2 matching 15 bases. CDR1 and CDR2 from the germline V gene are SGHAT and FQNNGV. V was clipped by 6 bases and J by 6 bases; unmatched bases: 6. The CDR3 sequence is 16 residues long. Here the CDR3 reads CASSWTSGGAGNIQYF. In nucleotides, the CDR3 is TGTGCCAGCAGTTGGACTAGCGGGGGGGCCGGAAACATTCAGTACTTC.

This chain uses TRBV7-8 with TRBJ1-2; 7 bases agree with TRBD1. J lost 3 bases, V lost 8 bases, and 0 bases had no gene match. This CDR3 contains 11 residues. Germline loops: CDR1 SGHVS, CDR2 FQNEAQ. The CDR3 reads CASGTDYGYTF. In DNA, the CDR3 is TGTGCCAGCGGGACAGACTATGGCTACACCTTC.

V is TRBV6-5 and J is TRBJ2-5; D possibly corresponds to TRBD2 (5 bases). The V end was cut by 2 bases, the J end by 5 bases, with 15 bases between. Germline lookup yields CDR1 MNHEY and CDR2 SVGAGI. This CDR3 region has 15 residues. CDR3 region: CASSYPLGVAETQYF. The DNA for the CDR3 is TGTGCCAGCAGTTACCCTCTGGGCGTAGCGGAGACCCAGTACTTC.

The V gene is TRBV4-2, the J gene TRBJ2-1, with 7 bases that match TRBD2. Germline CDR1 LGHNA, CDR2 YNFKEQ. The CDR3 consists of 12 residues. V lost 2 bases to trimming and J lost 12 bases; unmatched junction nucleotides: 4. The CDR3 DNA sequence: TGTGCCAGCAGCCAACCTCCTAGCGGGCAGTTCTTC. This codes for CASSQPPSGQFF.

This chain joins TRBV30 and TRBJ1-5; D is undetermined. CDR1 and CDR2 (germline): GTSNPN, SVGIG (reference sequence). Deletions cut 3 bases from V and 3 bases from J, with 9 bases between. CDR3 length: 13 residues. For the CDR3, the DNA is TGTGCCTGGAGCGAACAGACCAATCAGCCCCAGCATTTT. Amino acids: CAWSEQTNQPQHF.

The gene calls are TRBV5-4 and TRBJ2-1; TRBD2 matches at 10 bases. The CDR3 totals 15 residues. The junction had 8 bases not matched to a gene; V was cut back by 2 bases and J by 9 bases. Germline lookup yields CDR1 SGHNT and CDR2 YYREEE (reference sequence). The CDR3, as DNA: TGTGCCAGCAGCTTTTTTCGGCTAGCGGGGGTTGAGCAGTTCTTC. Its translation: CASSFFRLAGVEQFF.

The chain has TRBV12-5 and TRBJ2-6; the D gene is possibly TRBD2 (5 bases). Germline CDR1 and CDR2: LGHNT and FRNRAP. Trimming cost V 5 bases and J 1 base, with 12 bases left between them. This CDR3 has 16 amino acids. This CDR3 reads CASGPGLTSGANVLTF. As DNA, the CDR3 is TGTGCTAGTGGTCCCGGACTTACTTCTGGGGCCAACGTCCTGACTTTC.

This clone was counted once. The chain recombines TRBV6-5 with TRBJ2-1, with 12 nucleotides matching TRBD1. V trimming: 6 bases; J trimming: 5 bases; junction bases outside the gene matches: 5. This CDR3 region has 15 residues. Per germline, CDR1 MNHEY and CDR2 SVGAGI. In nucleotides, the CDR3 is TGTGCCAGCAGGGGGGACAGGGGGCACCACAATGAGCAGTTCTTC. Residues: CASRGDRGHHNEQFF.

Regarding this clone: Sequence at one end of the junction differs from germline and may be a read error. The chain combines TRBV7-2 with TRBJ2-7; 7 nucleotides align to TRBD1. The CDR3 is 13 amino acids. Germline V gives CDR1 SGHTA, CDR2 FQGNSA. CDR3 DNA: TGTGCCAGCAGCTTAGCGACAGGGATCGAGCAGCACTTC. Residues: CASSLATGIEQHF.

This chain joins TRBV11-2 and TRBJ2-1; 10 nucleotides align to TRBD2. Germline V gene lookup returns CDR1 SGHAT and CDR2 FQNNGV. The CDR3 runs 14 residues. J was trimmed by 8 bases and V by 5 bases; bases with no gene match: 6. DNA for the CDR3: TGTGCCAGCAGCCGGAGCGGGAGGGCTCATGAGCAGTTCTTC. Translated: CASSRSGRAHEQFF.

This chain uses TRBV10-3 with TRBJ2-2; 9 bases are a match to TRBD1. The CDR3 totals 17 residues. CDR1 is ENHRY, CDR2 SYGVKD, per germline. J was trimmed by 2 bases and V by 1 base; bases with no gene match: 5. CDR3 DNA: TGTGCCATCAGTGAGTTTGGGACAGGGATCAACACCGGGGAGCTGTTTTTT. Translated: CAISEFGTGINTGELFF.

This rearrangement joins TRBV4-1 to TRBJ1-6, with TRBD1 identical over 7 bases. This CDR3 comprises 18 residues. J gave up 0 bases and V 4 bases, and 9 bases lay outside the gene matches. Germline CDR1 and CDR2: MGHRA and YSYEKL. The CDR3 region is CASSRLSGQSSYNSPLHF. The CDR3 DNA is TGCGCCAGCAGCCGCTTATCGGGACAGAGCTCCTATAATTCACCCCTCCACTTT.

The chain combines TRBV4-1 with TRBJ1-6, with TRBD1 identical over 10 bases. CDR3 length: 14 amino acids. CDR1 is MGHRA, CDR2 YSYEKL, per germline. V lost 5 bases, J lost 8 bases, and 3 bases stayed unmatched. CDR3 nucleotides: TGCGCCAGCAGCACCGGGACAGGGGATTCACCCCTCCACTTT. It is translated as CASSTGTGDSPLHF.

V and J are TRBV5-6 and TRBJ2-6, with 12 bases fitting TRBD2. From germline, CDR1 is SGHDT and CDR2 YYEEEE. Losses at the gene ends were 9 bases for V and 0 bases for J; bases not matched to a gene: 10. The CDR3 covers 18 residues. The CDR3 spells CATAPRTSGTSGANVLTF. As DNA, the CDR3 is TGTGCCACCGCACCCCGGACTAGCGGGACCTCTGGGGCCAACGTCCTGACTTTC.

The rearrangement uses TRBV5-6 and TRBJ1-3, with D uncertain. V was clipped by 0 bases and J by 4 bases, with 11 bases between them. Germline values: CDR1 SGHDT, CDR2 YYEEEE. CDR3 length: 15 residues. CDR3 amino acids: CASSLVGRSGNTIYF. The CDR3 DNA is TGTGCCAGCAGCTTGGTAGGGAGGTCCGGAAACACCATATATTTT.

The chain is built from TRBV4-3 and TRBJ2-5, with unresolved D. Germline CDR1 and CDR2: LGHNA and YSLEER. The CDR3 extends over 13 amino acids. V shed 0 bases and J shed 4 bases, with 6 bases lying between them. The CDR3 DNA reads as TGCGCCAGCAGCCAAGATCATTCAGAGACCCAGTACTTC. Translation: CASSQDHSETQYF.

V is TRBV5-4 and J is TRBJ2-3, with a possible D match to TRBD2 (6 bases). The CDR3 consists of 14 residues. V lost 2 bases and J lost 2, with 9 bases in between. Per the germline V gene, CDR1 is SGHNT and CDR2 is YYREEE (reference sequence). The chain's CDR3 is CASSFLATTDTQYF. Written as DNA, the CDR3 is TGTGCCAGCAGCTTCCTAGCGACCACAGATACGCAGTATTTT.

J is TRBJ2-1 and V is TRBV7-2; D is perhaps TRBD1 (6 bases). The CDR3 sequence is 16 residues long. V was pared by 1 base and J by 10 bases, with 20 bases between. Germline values: CDR1 SGHTA, CDR2 FQGNSA. CDR3 amino acids: CASSLEVWGHLREQFF. Written as DNA, the CDR3 is TGTGCCAGCAGCTTAGAGGTGTGGGGACACCTTAGGGAGCAGTTCTTC.

V and J are TRBV5-1 and TRBJ1-1; TRBD1 is a possible D gene (5 bases). This CDR3 is 14 amino acids long. Germline values: CDR1 SGHRS, CDR2 YFSETQ. V was shortened by 0 bases and J by 3 bases, with 9 bases between the two germline ends. In DNA form, the CDR3 reads TGCGCCAGCAGCTTGGAGGGCAGGGACACTGAAGCTTTCTTT. Residues: CASSLEGRDTEAFF.